This T cell receptor beta chain is from a study of cytomegalovirus exposure and HLA in healthy donors. Study summary: Among the roughly 380 donors who were genotyped, approximately 83% fell in the genetic ancestry cluster that is associated with self-reported Caucasian donors. Findings and limits, study-wide: TRBV6-2, TRBV6-3 and other indistinguishable V segments were excluded. It was reported in a later analysis that an Asian-associated ancestry cluster showed fewer N-insertions than the approximately 670-donor mean. In a later analysis, the majority of CMV-associated beta chains seemingly showed HLA restriction.

In regard to this clone: Its target is not known.

Germline CDR1 MNHNS, CDR2 SASEGT. V shed 11 bases and J 7 bases; nucleotides not matched to a gene: 12. This CDR3 is built from 14 residues. Primers for the PCR totalled 60 Vbeta and 13 Jbeta. Generated by immunoSEQ multiplex PCR, the TCRdb table keeps only in-frame clones and is missing some. The data hold approximately 90,000 clones, with roughly 80% observed a single time. This TCR was sampled from a man between 40 and 49 years old in good health and CMV-seronegative. Sequencing used PBMCs. The chain has TRBV6-1 and TRBJ1-4; 8 nucleotides match TRBD1. The CDR3 spells CAARGRLGGEKLFF. DNA of the CDR3: TGTGCCGCCAGGGGGCGGCTCGGCGGTGAAAAACTGTTTTTT.